This TCR beta chain was profiled in a study of spatial heterogeneity in lung cancer. Study summary: The average appearance count of each unique TCR and UMI combination in raw reads was more than ten. Study-level points and caveats: One measure, the expanded intratumoral alpha and beta TCR count, tracked tumor mutation counts. For tumor T cells, estimated coverage reached only around 7% (alpha) and more than 11% (beta).

Stated time point: sample taken at primary tumor resection. 72 TRACERx patients with early, untreated non-small cell lung cancer donated samples. This clonotype ranks as medium-sized. What it recognizes is unknown. CDR3 length: 15 residues. The V and J ends lost 1 base and 0 bases respectively, with 8 bases between them. CDR1 SGHAT and CDR2 FQNNGV come from the germline V gene. From the 5' RACE reads, TCRdb called clonotypes with MiXCR, one entry per CDR3 protein. The repertoire includes about 22,000 distinct CDR3 sequences, around 8.8% of them detected once, and about 7.7% sits in the top ten. The TCR comes from a male donor with early-stage non-small cell lung cancer. The chain combines TRBV11-2 with TRBJ2-3; D not resolved. The sequenced sample was lung tumor tissue, obtained at surgery. Written as DNA, the CDR3 is TGTGCCAGCAGCTTAGGCGGCATCAGCACAGATACGCAGTATTTT. Residues: CASSLGGISTDTQYF.